The subject of this entry is one T cell receptor beta chain. These data are taken from a study of blood T cell repertoires in COVID-19. In the study overall: COVID-19 samples collected from the United States, Italy and Spain covered acute and convalescent phases. T cells, B-cell-depleted T cells, or PBMCs supplied cDNA or gDNA.

Data came from immunoSEQ multiplex PCR; TCRdb stores just in-frame clones and leaves some out. In the table there are 300,000 to 500,000 clones, 70% to 90% of which are singletons. V shed 4 bases and J shed 5 bases, with 12 bases lying between them. The germline V gene encodes CDR1 SGHTS and CDR2 YDEGEE. This CDR3 region has 13 residues. Living in roughly 25 US areas, the participants were between roughly 18 and 90 years of age. Allocation to cohorts depended on clinical history reported by the participants. This chain links TRBV5-8 with TRBJ1-1; D remains ambiguous. Material for sequencing was PBMCs or T cells enriched from blood (not recorded which). This receptor was identified in a woman aged 25-40 years with acute COVID-19. The CDR3 DNA follows: TGTGCCAGCAGCCACCGATCGGGAACTGAAGCTTTCTTT. This sequence encodes CASSHRSGTEAFF.